Listed here is a single T cell receptor (beta chain). The data were obtained in a study of blood T cell repertoires in COVID-19. The CDR3 has 14 residues. The V segment lost 10 bases and the J segment 0 bases; nucleotides outside the gene matches: 4. CDR1 is ENHRY and CDR2 is SYGVKD in the germline V gene. Sequencing used immunoSEQ multiplex PCR; TCRdb keeps in-frame clones, though not all of them. There are under 250,000 clones in the sample; nearly 90% occur only once, and 10% to 13% lies in the top ten. The TCR sequence derives from a man aged 30-40 years who had recovered from COVID-19. The gene calls are TRBV10-3 and TRBJ2-2; 8 positions match TRBD1. The specimen was PBMCs or T cells enriched from blood (not recorded which). The CDR3 reads CATRQGPNTGELFF. The CDR3 DNA is TGTGCCACCCGACAGGGGCCGAACACCGGGGAGCTGTTTTTT.